The text below deals with one T cell receptor (beta chain). CDR3 length equals 15 residues. V gave up 2 bases and J gave up 6 bases; unmatched junction bases: 9. Germline CDR1 is SGHRS and CDR2 is YFSETQ. RNA in amounts of about 0.45 to 1 ug was reverse transcribed with random hexamers. An immunoSEQ multiplex PCR generated amplified TCR beta CDR3 products spanning 54 Vbeta and 13 Jbeta. TCRdb processed the immunoSEQ multiplex PCR reads anew with MiXCR; each CDR3 protein has one entry. The data hold about 200,000 distinct CDR3 sequences, with over 85% observed a single time. In contrast to the negatively isolated CD8+ and CD4+ T cells, TEMRA cells were FACS-enriched. This entry belongs to a study of CD8 T cells in Susac syndrome.

What was sequenced was CD4+ T cells from PBMCs. The clonotype comes from a human donor in good health. This chain connects TRBV5-1 to TRBJ1-2; 8 bases match TRBD1. CDR3 protein: CASSFGHPGGHGYTF. CDR3 bases: TGCGCCAGCAGCTTCGGTCACCCAGGGGGCCATGGCTACACCTTC.